This T cell receptor beta chain appears in the sequencing data of a study of T-cell reconstitution after alpha-beta-depleted transplantation in children listed by TCRdb under 2016. At the level of the whole study: The study quantitatively tracked T-cell immune reconstitution after TCRalphabeta/CD19-depleted allogeneic hematopoietic cell transplantation in children using TCR repertoire profiling.

Library method: PCR. Sequenced on an Illumina HiSeq 2500. TCR library preparation used molecular barcoding, with unique molecular identifiers applied to normalize quantification of the TCRbeta repertoire. The public reads were reanalyzed by TCRdb: fastp trimming at Q25, MiXCR alignment, in-frame beta chains only. Each CDR3 protein appears once, grouped with its most common genes and DNA. The sample contains a few hundred thousand distinct CDR3 sequences, more than 20% of them found a single time. The ten largest clones take up approximately 39% of the sample. What the research found in general, with its limitations: Over the following months the frequencies of hyperexpanded clones went down, and after one year T-cell counts and TCRbeta diversity were mostly credited to newly produced T cells. In some patients, the high TCRbeta diversity seen at day 60 was put down to recipient T cells and intrathymic progenitors that had survived conditioning. About two months after transplant, the apparently early recovery of alphabetaT-cell counts reportedly depended on just several hundred clones that had expanded rapidly and came from non-depleted graft cells.

The germline V gene (reference sequence) specifies DFQATT as CDR1 and SNEGSKA as CDR2. The cysteine opens and the phenylalanine closes a CDR3 of 12 amino acids. The only DNA kept is the CDR3, 36 bases in frame from the first base. Clipping removes 1 base from V and 9 bases from J, with 3 as the unmatched junction base count. Read against the paper, the sample's treatment or condition label means: allogeneic hematopoietic cell transplantation with graft depleted of TCRalphabeta T cells and CD19 B cells. The transplant recipients were children given TCRalphabeta/CD19-depleted allogeneic hematopoietic cell grafts. In regard to this clonotype: It lacks a known antigen. Per-nucleotide qualities are absent, and no much larger clonotype sits a single base away.

The sequence was obtained from a boy in the first two years of life with Wiskott-Aldrich syndrome, due to receive a stem cell transplant. The sequence is built from TRBV20-1 and TRBJ1-2, with TRBD1 matching 9 junction bases. Sample: PBMCs, taken before TCRalphabeta/CD19-depleted stem cell transplant. This receptor has the CDR3 CSARGQGGSYTF. The DNA sequence follows: TGCAGTGCTAGAGGACAGGGGGGGAGCTACACCTTC.